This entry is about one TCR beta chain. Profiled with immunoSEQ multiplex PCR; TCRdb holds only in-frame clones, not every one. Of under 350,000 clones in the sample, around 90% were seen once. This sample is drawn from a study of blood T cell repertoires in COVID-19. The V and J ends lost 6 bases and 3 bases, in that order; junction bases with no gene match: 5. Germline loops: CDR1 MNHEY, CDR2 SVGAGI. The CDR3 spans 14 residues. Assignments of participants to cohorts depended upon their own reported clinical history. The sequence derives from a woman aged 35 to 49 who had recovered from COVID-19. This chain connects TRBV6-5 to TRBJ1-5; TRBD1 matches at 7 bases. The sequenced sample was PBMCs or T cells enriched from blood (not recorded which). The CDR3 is CASRPGQDNQPQHF. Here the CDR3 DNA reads TGTGCCAGCAGACCCGGACAGGACAATCAGCCCCAGCATTTT.